This T cell receptor beta chain stems from a study of OX40 agonist ivuxolimab in advanced cancers. In the study overall: Subjects had a mean age of about 57 years, with a range of 23 to 79; approximately 83% were male.

Clones were read by immunoSEQ multiplex PCR, and TCRdb kept only the in-frame ones, dropping some. The table has some 59,000 clones, roughly 90% seen once. Remarks on this clone: Antigen unknown.

Study results and caveats: CD8+ T cells (on average) carried more expanded clones than CD4+ T cells. Blood T cells, both CD4+ and CD8+, expanded clonally by week 6 at 0.1 to 3.0 mg/kg. A proportion of nonresponders additionally exhibited low normalized T-cell clonal expansion.

Looked up from germline, CDR1 is SNHLY and CDR2 is FYNNEI. V dropped 6 bases and J dropped 7 bases, with 12 bases sitting between them. This CDR3 is built from 13 residues. The chain combines TRBV2 with TRBJ2-2; D unclear. This clonotype was sampled from an adult with an advanced solid tumor such as melanoma, head and neck, liver or kidney cancer. This material consisted of CD4+ or CD8+ T cells sorted from blood, taken in a trial of the OX40 agonist ivuxolimab. CDR3 sequence: CASRNGVGGELFF. CDR3 bases: TGTGCCAGCAGGAACGGTGTAGGCGGGGAGCTGTTTTTT.